A single T cell receptor (beta chain) is shown here with its context. Antigen: not known. This sample was taken from a study of T cells in Graves' hyperthyroidism and ophthalmopathy. General study results and limits: A 13 V-J signature model discriminated ophthalmopathy versus stable hyperthyroidism. The model identified upcoming ophthalmopathy a median approximately six months ahead of onset. Most clonotypes that expanded in the thyroid above 0.001 also showed up in blood.

V shed 2 bases and J shed 2 bases, with 15 bases lying between them. This CDR3 region has 16 residues. Germline V lookup: CDR1 ENHRY, CDR2 SYGVKD. Clinical symptoms, serum thyroxine and TRAb, thyroid ultrasound and orbital computed tomography together formed the diagnostic basis. TCR beta CDR3 regions were amplified from RNA transcripts. An initial round of RT-PCR targeting the TCR CDR3 relied on the HTBI primer set. Each CDR3 protein gets one entry after TCRdb re-called the multiplex PCR reads with MiXCR. Of some 370,000 distinct CDR3 sequences listed, more than 12% are singletons. The sequence derives from a middle-aged man with Graves' ophthalmopathy. Sequenced material: blood. The rearrangement uses TRBV10-3 and TRBJ2-5; no definite D call. This CDR3 reads CAISEMATKLQETQYF. CDR3 DNA sequence: TGTGCCATCAGTGAGATGGCGACCAAGCTACAAGAGACCCAGTACTTC.